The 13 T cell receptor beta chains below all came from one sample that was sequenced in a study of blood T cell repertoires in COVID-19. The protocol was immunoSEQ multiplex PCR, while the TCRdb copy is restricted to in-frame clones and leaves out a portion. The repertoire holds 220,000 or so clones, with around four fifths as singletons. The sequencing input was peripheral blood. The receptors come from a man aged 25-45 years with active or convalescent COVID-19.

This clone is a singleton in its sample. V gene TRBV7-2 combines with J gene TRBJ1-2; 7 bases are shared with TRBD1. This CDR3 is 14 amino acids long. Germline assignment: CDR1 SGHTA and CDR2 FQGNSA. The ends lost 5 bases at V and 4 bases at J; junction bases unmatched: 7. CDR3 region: CASSQLWDSYGYTF. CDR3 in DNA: TGTGCCAGCAGCCAATTGTGGGACAGCTATGGCTACACCTTC.

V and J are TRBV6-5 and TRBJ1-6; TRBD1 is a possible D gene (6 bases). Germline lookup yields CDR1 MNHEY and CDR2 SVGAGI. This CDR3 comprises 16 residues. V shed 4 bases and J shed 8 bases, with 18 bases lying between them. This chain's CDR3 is CASSSRGQGSYSPLHF. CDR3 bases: TGTGCCAGCAGTTCAAGGGGTCAGGGGTCTTATTCACCCCTCCACTTT.

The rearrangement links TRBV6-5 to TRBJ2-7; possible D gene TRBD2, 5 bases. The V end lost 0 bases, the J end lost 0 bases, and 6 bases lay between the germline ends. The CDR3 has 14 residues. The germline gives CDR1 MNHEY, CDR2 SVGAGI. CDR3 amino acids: CASSYSGNSYEQYF. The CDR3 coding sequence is TGTGCCAGCAGTTACTCCGGGAACTCCTACGAGCAGTACTTC.

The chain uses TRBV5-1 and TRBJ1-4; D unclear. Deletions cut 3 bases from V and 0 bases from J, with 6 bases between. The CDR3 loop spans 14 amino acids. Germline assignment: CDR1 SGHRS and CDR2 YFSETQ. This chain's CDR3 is CASSYYTTNEKLFF. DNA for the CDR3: TGCGCCAGCAGCTACTATACAACTAATGAAAAACTGTTTTTT.

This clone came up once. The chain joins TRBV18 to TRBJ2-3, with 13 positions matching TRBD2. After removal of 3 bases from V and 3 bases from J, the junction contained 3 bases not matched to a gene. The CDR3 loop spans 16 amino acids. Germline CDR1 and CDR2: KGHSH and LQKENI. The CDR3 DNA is TGTGCCAGCTCACCCCAGACTAGCGGGGGGACAGATACGCAGTATTTT. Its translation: CASSPQTSGGTDTQYF.

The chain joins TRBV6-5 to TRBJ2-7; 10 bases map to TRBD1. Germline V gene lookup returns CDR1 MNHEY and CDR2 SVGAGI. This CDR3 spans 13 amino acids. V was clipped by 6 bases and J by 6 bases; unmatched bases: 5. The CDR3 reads CASRMGQGTEQYF. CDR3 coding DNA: TGTGCCAGCAGGATGGGACAGGGGACCGAGCAGTACTTC.

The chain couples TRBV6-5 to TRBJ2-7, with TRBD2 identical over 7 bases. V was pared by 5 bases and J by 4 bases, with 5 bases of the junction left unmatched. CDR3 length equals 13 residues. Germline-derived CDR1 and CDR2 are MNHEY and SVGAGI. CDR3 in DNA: TGTGCCAGCAGTACCGGGACTAAATACGAGCAGTACTTC. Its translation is CASSTGTKYEQYF.

The CDR3 DNA follows: TGTGCCTGGAGTGTAGGGGCCGAGCAGTACTTC. It specifies CAWSVGAEQYF. J is TRBJ2-7 and V is TRBV30, with TRBD1 as a possible D gene (5 bases). Germline assignment: CDR1 GTSNPN and CDR2 SVGIG (reference sequence). The CDR3 spans 11 residues. V was cut by 0 bases and J by 6 bases, with 6 bases left in between.

The CDR3 region has the DNA TGTGCCAGCAGTTCGGGACAGGGGCACAATGAAAAACTGTTTTTT. This codes for CASSSGQGHNEKLFF. The chain employs TRBV6-6 and TRBJ1-4, with 10 nucleotides matching TRBD1. The germline CDR1 and CDR2 sequences are MNHNY and SVGAGI (reference sequence). CDR3 length: 15 amino acids. The V gene end was trimmed by 4 bases and the J gene end by 5 bases; junction bases not matched to a gene: 4.

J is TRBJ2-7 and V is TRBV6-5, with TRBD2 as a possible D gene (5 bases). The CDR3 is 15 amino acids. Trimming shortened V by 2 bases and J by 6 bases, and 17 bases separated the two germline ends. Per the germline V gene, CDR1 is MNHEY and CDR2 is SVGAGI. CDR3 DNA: TGTGCCAGCAGTTACGCCTCCGGGATATCGGGCGAGCAGTACTTC. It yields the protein CASSYASGISGEQYF.

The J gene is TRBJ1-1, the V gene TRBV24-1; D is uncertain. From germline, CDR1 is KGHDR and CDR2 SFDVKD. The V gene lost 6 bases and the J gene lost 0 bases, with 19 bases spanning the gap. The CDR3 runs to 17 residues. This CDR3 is CATSLSSTPPLNTEAFF. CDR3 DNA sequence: TGTGCCACCAGTCTCTCTAGTACCCCTCCTCTGAACACTGAAGCTTTCTTT.

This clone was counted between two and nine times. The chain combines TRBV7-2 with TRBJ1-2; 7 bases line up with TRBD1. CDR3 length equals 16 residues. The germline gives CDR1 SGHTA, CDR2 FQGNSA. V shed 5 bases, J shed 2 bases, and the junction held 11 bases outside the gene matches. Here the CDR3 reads CASSNSLGGRNYGYTF. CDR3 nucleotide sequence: TGTGCCAGCAGCAACTCGCTAGGGGGCCGCAACTATGGCTACACCTTC. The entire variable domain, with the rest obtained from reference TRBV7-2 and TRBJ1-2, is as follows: GAGVSQSPSNKVTEKGKDVELRCDPISGHTALYWYRQSLGQGLEFLIYFQGNSAPDKSGLPSDRFSAERTGGSVSTLTIQRTQQEDSAVYLCASSNSLGGRNYGYTFGSGTRLTVV.

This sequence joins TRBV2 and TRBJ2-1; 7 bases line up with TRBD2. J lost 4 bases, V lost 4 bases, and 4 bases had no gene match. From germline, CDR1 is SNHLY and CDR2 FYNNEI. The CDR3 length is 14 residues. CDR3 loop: CASSGGRHYNEQFF. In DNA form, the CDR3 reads TGTGCCAGCAGTGGCGGGAGACATTACAATGAGCAGTTCTTC. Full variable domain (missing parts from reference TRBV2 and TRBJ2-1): EPEVTQTPSHQVTQMGQEVILRCVPISNHLYFYWYRQILGQKVEFLVSFYNNEISEKSEIFDDQFSVERPDGSNFTLKIRSTKLEDSAMYFCASSGGRHYNEQFFGPGTRLTVL.